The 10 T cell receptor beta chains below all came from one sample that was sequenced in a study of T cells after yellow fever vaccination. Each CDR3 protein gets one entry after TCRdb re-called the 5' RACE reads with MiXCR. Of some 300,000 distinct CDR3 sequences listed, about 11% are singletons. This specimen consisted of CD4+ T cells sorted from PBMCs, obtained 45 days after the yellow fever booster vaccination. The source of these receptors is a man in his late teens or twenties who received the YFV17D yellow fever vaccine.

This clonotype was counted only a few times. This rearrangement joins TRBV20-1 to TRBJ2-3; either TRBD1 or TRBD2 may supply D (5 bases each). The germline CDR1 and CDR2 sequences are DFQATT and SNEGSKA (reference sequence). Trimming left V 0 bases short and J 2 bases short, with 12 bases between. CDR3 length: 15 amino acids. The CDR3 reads CSARDHRGATDTQYF. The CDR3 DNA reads TGCAGTGCTAGAGATCACCGAGGGGCCACAGATACGCAGTATTTT.

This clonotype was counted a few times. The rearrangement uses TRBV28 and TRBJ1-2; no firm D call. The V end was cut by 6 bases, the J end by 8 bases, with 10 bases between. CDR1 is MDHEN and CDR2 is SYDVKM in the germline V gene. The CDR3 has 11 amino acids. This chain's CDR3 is CASRSSGGYTF. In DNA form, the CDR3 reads TGTGCCAGCAGATCGAGCGGCGGCTACACCTTC.

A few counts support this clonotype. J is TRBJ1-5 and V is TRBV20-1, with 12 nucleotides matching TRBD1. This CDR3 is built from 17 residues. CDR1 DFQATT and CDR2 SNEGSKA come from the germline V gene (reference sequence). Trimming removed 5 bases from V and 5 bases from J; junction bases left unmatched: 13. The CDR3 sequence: CSAFAGGTGGFDQPQHF. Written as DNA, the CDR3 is TGCAGTGCTTTCGCTGGGGGGACAGGGGGCTTTGATCAGCCCCAGCATTTT.

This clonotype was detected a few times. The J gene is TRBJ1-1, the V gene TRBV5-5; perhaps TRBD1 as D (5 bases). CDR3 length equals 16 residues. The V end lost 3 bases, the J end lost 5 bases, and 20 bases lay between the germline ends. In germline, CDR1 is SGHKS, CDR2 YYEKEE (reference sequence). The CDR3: CASSSSVRGEGTEAFF. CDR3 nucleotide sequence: TGTGCCAGCAGCTCATCGGTTCGGGGGGAGGGAACTGAAGCTTTCTTT.

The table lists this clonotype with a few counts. The CDR3 loop reads CASSRQGINPSGNTIYF. DNA for the CDR3: TGTGCCAGCAGCCGACAGGGGATTAACCCCTCTGGAAACACCATATATTTT. J is TRBJ1-3 and V is TRBV7-2; 8 bases match TRBD1. J was trimmed by 0 bases and V by 5 bases; bases with no gene match: 9. The CDR3 covers 17 residues. The germline gives CDR1 SGHTA, CDR2 FQGNSA.

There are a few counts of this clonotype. CDR3 in amino acids: CSARDSGGPSGNSPLHF. As DNA, the CDR3 is TGCAGTGCTAGAGATAGCGGAGGTCCCTCGGGGAATTCACCCCTCCACTTT. The V call is TRBV20-1, the J call TRBJ1-6; the D is unclear. There are 17 residues in the CDR3. The ends were cut back, 0 bases at V and 7 bases at J, with 19 bases in the middle. The germline V gene encodes CDR1 DFQATT and CDR2 SNEGSKA (reference sequence).

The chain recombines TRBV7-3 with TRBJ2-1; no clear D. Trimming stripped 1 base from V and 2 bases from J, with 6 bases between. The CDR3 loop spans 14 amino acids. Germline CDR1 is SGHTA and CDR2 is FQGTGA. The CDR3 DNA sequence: TGTGCCAGCAGCTTAATGGCCACCTACAATGAGCAGTTCTTC. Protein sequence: CASSLMATYNEQFF.

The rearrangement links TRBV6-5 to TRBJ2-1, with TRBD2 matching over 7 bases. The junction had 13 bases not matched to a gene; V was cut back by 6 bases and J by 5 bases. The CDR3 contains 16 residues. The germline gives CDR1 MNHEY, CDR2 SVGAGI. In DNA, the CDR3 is TGTGCCAGCAGCTCCCGTCGGTGGCGGGGGAACAATGAGCAGTTCTTC. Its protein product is CASSSRRWRGNNEQFF.

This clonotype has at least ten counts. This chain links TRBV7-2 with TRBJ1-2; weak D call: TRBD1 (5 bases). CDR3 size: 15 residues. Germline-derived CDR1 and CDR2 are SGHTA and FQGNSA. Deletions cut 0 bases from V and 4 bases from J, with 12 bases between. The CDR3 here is CASSLARRQSYGYTF. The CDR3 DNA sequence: TGTGCCAGCAGCTTAGCGCGGAGACAGTCCTATGGCTACACCTTC.

The CDR3: CASSLQGEQPQHF. CDR3 DNA sequence: TGTGCCAGCAGTTTACAGGGAGAACAGCCCCAGCATTTT. The V and J genes are TRBV12-3 or TRBV12-4 and TRBJ1-5; D possibly corresponds to TRBD1 (5 bases). This CDR3 contains 13 residues. The V end was cut by 2 bases, the J end by 7 bases, with 9 bases between.